This T cell receptor beta chain was sequenced in a study of T cell responses to AZD1222 COVID-19 vaccine. Measured with immunoSEQ multiplex PCR; TCRdb has only the in-frame clones, and not every one. Of roughly 150,000 clones detected, 90% to 95% appear once; the ten largest clones hold 3.5% to 4%. General study points: Researchers took repertoire samples only after the peak T cell response had come. In a largely white British group with more females than males, clonal diversity was possibly underestimated. Two AZD1222 doses significantly raised spike-specific TCR breadth and depth over controls.

Concerning this clone itself: Its antigen is still unknown.

The CDR3 covers 15 residues. Trimming removed 3 bases from V and 0 bases from J; junction bases left unmatched: 0. Germline loops: CDR1 SGHAT, CDR2 FQNNGV. Here the sequenced sample was peripheral blood, taken 28 days after the second AZD1222 dose. This receptor was obtained from an adult who received the AZD1222 COVID-19 vaccine. The chain combines TRBV11-2 with TRBJ2-1; 9 nucleotides agree with TRBD2. CDR3 loop: CASSFSGSSYNEQFF. The CDR3 DNA is TGTGCCAGCAGCTTTAGCGGGAGCTCCTACAATGAGCAGTTCTTC.